This TCR beta chain emerged from a study of molecular identifiers for immune sequencing clone quantification. MiXCR, run by TCRdb on the PCR reads, gives a single entry per CDR3 protein. This table has over 550,000 distinct CDR3 sequences, 25% appearing once. Naive CD8 library inputs spanned roughly 17,000 to 1,100,000 sorted cells and 10%, 30% or 50% RNA. The CDR3 has 14 residues. CDR1 and CDR2 from the germline V gene are SGDLS and YYNGEE. The ends were cut back, 4 bases at V and 6 bases at J, with 14 bases in the middle. This clonotype occurred many times. The sequenced sample was naive CD8+ T cells from blood, with Jurkat cell RNA spiked in. Sample subset: FACS-sorted CD8+CD4-CCR7+CD45RA+ naive T cells. This clonotype originated in a human donor in good health. Some libraries in this study had Jurkat cell RNA spiked in. This chain links TRBV9 with TRBJ2-4; no reliable D call. The CDR3 DNA is TGTGCCAGCAGCAAACCGGCCGTGACAAACATTCAGTACTTC. The encoded protein is CASSKPAVTNIQYF.